Listed below are T cell receptor beta chains from one sample, sequenced in a study of blood T cell repertoires in COVID-19. Data came from immunoSEQ multiplex PCR; TCRdb stores just in-frame clones and leaves some out. The table has approximately 400,000 clones, approximately 90% seen once. The sequenced material came from PBMCs or T cells enriched from blood (not recorded which). These receptors all stem from a woman aged 40 to 50 who had been exposed to COVID-19. CDR3s include the opening cysteine and the closing phenylalanine or tryptophan. The order of the fields is V gene, J gene, clone size, D gene, CDR3 protein, CDR3 DNA. The D gene is left open where the match is weak. Size tells how often a clone was seen (once, few, many) or the class of an expanded clone, and some rows leave it out.

V gene: TRBV29-1; J gene: TRBJ1-2; clone size: once; D gene: NA; CDR3 protein: CSVEYSNYGYTF; CDR3 DNA: TGCAGCGTTGAATACTCAAACTATGGCTACACCTTC
V gene: TRBV11-2; J gene: TRBJ2-7; clone size: few; D gene: NA; CDR3 protein: CASSRGSGPSYEQYF; CDR3 DNA: TGTGCCAGCAGCCGGGGGTCGGGGCCGTCCTACGAGCAGTACTTC
V gene: TRBV15; J gene: TRBJ2-1; clone size: NA; D gene: TRBD2; CDR3 protein: CATSRAKTSGGAHEQFF; CDR3 DNA: TGTGCCACCAGCAGAGCTAAGACTAGCGGGGGGGCCCATGAGCAGTTCTTC
V gene: TRBV5-1; J gene: TRBJ1-6; clone size: NA; D gene: TRBD1; CDR3 protein: CASSQRQGGSNSPLHF; CDR3 DNA: TGCGCCAGCAGTCAGCGACAGGGGGGAAGTAATTCACCCCTCCACTTT
V gene: TRBV19; J gene: TRBJ1-4; clone size: NA; D gene: TRBD1; CDR3 protein: CASSRDRATEKLFF; CDR3 DNA: TGTGCCAGTAGTCGGGACAGGGCTACTGAAAAACTGTTTTTT
V gene: TRBV18; J gene: TRBJ2-7; clone size: NA; D gene: TRBD2; CDR3 protein: CASSPPGGRMEQYF; CDR3 DNA: TGTGCCAGCTCACCACCGGGCGGGAGGATGGAGCAGTACTTC
V gene: TRBV19; J gene: TRBJ2-1; clone size: once; D gene: TRBD2; CDR3 protein: CASSLAGGRPVGNEQFF; CDR3 DNA: TGTGCCAGTAGTCTAGCGGGGGGCAGACCGGTGGGCAATGAGCAGTTCTTC
V gene: TRBV11-2; J gene: TRBJ1-3; clone size: NA; D gene: NA; CDR3 protein: CASSLLGGSFSGNTIYF; CDR3 DNA: TGTGCCAGCAGCCTATTGGGGGGATCTTTCTCTGGAAACACCATATATTTT
V gene: TRBV7-2; J gene: TRBJ2-1; clone size: NA; D gene: TRBD1; CDR3 protein: CASSRRRDRGNEQFF; CDR3 DNA: TGTGCCAGCAGCCGGCGCCGGGACAGGGGAAATGAGCAGTTCTTC
V gene: TRBV6-2/TRBV6-3; J gene: TRBJ1-5; clone size: NA; D gene: NA; CDR3 protein: CASSYALISQPQHF; CDR3 DNA: TGTGCCAGCAGTTACGCGCTTATCTCTCAGCCCCAGCATTTT
V gene: TRBV7-9; J gene: TRBJ2-4; clone size: NA; D gene: NA; CDR3 protein: CASSLGEGAKNIQYF; CDR3 DNA: TGTGCCAGCAGCTTAGGAGAGGGAGCCAAAAACATTCAGTACTTC
V gene: TRBV4-1; J gene: TRBJ1-1; clone size: NA; D gene: NA; CDR3 protein: CASSQGLGAAEAFF; CDR3 DNA: TGCGCCAGCAGCCAAGGTTTGGGGGCCGCTGAAGCTTTCTTT
V gene: TRBV13; J gene: TRBJ1-2; clone size: NA; D gene: NA; CDR3 protein: CASSWFYLNGYTF; CDR3 DNA: TGTGCCAGCAGCTGGTTTTATCTAAATGGCTACACCTTC
V gene: TRBV5-5; J gene: TRBJ2-1; clone size: NA; D gene: NA; CDR3 protein: CASSEGSKLNEQFF; CDR3 DNA: TGTGCCAGCAGCGAGGGTAGTAAGCTCAATGAGCAGTTCTTC
V gene: TRBV19; J gene: TRBJ2-3; clone size: NA; D gene: TRBD2; CDR3 protein: CASTFAGGLRDTQYF; CDR3 DNA: TGTGCCAGTACGTTCGCGGGAGGGTTGAGGGATACGCAGTATTTT
V gene: TRBV2; J gene: TRBJ2-4; clone size: once; D gene: TRBD2; CDR3 protein: CASSAPGLAKNIQYF; CDR3 DNA: TGTGCCAGCAGTGCGCCGGGACTAGCTAAAAACATTCAGTACTTC
V gene: TRBV7-3; J gene: TRBJ2-3; clone size: NA; D gene: TRBD2; CDR3 protein: CASSLTSGGHNTQYF; CDR3 DNA: TGTGCCAGCAGCTTAACTAGCGGGGGGCACAATACGCAGTATTTT
V gene: TRBV5-1; J gene: TRBJ1-5; clone size: NA; D gene: NA; CDR3 protein: CASSLEASDQPQHF; CDR3 DNA: TGCGCCAGCAGCTTAGAGGCTTCCGATCAGCCCCAGCATTTT
V gene: TRBV9; J gene: TRBJ1-2; clone size: NA; D gene: NA; CDR3 protein: CASSVEGDSNYGYTF; CDR3 DNA: TGTGCCAGCAGCGTAGAGGGAGATTCTAACTATGGCTACACCTTC
V gene: TRBV18; J gene: TRBJ2-4; clone size: once; D gene: NA; CDR3 protein: CASSPKDTKNIQYF; CDR3 DNA: TGTGCCAGCTCACCAAAGGACACCAAAAACATTCAGTACTTC
V gene: TRBV14; J gene: TRBJ2-1; clone size: once; D gene: NA; CDR3 protein: CASSPLQTYNEQFF; CDR3 DNA: TGTGCCAGCAGCCCTTTACAGACCTACAATGAGCAGTTCTTC
V gene: TRBV30; J gene: TRBJ2-1; clone size: NA; D gene: NA; CDR3 protein: CAWSMSATTNEQFF; CDR3 DNA: TGTGCCTGGAGTATGTCGGCTACTACCAATGAGCAGTTCTTC
V gene: TRBV24-1; J gene: TRBJ1-2; clone size: NA; D gene: NA; CDR3 protein: CATSGTDYGYTF; CDR3 DNA: TGTGCCACCTCAGGAACTGACTATGGCTACACCTTC
V gene: TRBV4-1; J gene: TRBJ2-5; clone size: NA; D gene: NA; CDR3 protein: CASRWRVGGTQETQYF; CDR3 DNA: TGCGCCAGCAGGTGGCGGGTGGGAGGTACGCAAGAGACCCAGTACTTC
V gene: TRBV6-5; J gene: TRBJ1-6; clone size: NA; D gene: NA; CDR3 protein: CATRTEAIYNSPLHF; CDR3 DNA: TGTGCCACCCGAACGGAAGCGATCTATAATTCACCCCTCCACTTT
V gene: TRBV6-2/TRBV6-3; J gene: TRBJ1-5; clone size: NA; D gene: TRBD1; CDR3 protein: CASSRTGWQPQHF; CDR3 DNA: TGTGCCAGCAGCCGGACAGGTTGGCAGCCCCAGCATTTT
V gene: TRBV15; J gene: TRBJ1-2; clone size: NA; D gene: TRBD1; CDR3 protein: CATSRPGQGALGYTF; CDR3 DNA: TGTGCCACCAGCAGACCGGGACAGGGGGCGCTTGGCTACACCTTC
V gene: TRBV11-1; J gene: TRBJ2-2; clone size: NA; D gene: TRBD2; CDR3 protein: CASSASGGASGELFF; CDR3 DNA: TGTGCCAGCAGCGCTAGCGGGGGGGCGAGCGGGGAGCTGTTTTTT
V gene: TRBV5-1; J gene: TRBJ2-7; clone size: NA; D gene: NA; CDR3 protein: CASSLEGGPYEQYF; CDR3 DNA: TGCGCCAGCAGCTTGGAAGGGGGTCCCTACGAGCAGTACTTC
V gene: TRBV6-1; J gene: TRBJ1-2; clone size: NA; D gene: TRBD1; CDR3 protein: CASSELATGTYGYTF; CDR3 DNA: TGTGCCAGCAGTGAATTGGCGACAGGGACCTATGGCTACACCTTC
V gene: TRBV27; J gene: TRBJ1-2; clone size: NA; D gene: NA; CDR3 protein: CASSGQINQNYGYTF; CDR3 DNA: TGTGCCAGCAGTGGGCAGATAAACCAGAACTATGGCTACACCTTC
V gene: TRBV5-1; J gene: TRBJ2-1; clone size: NA; D gene: NA; CDR3 protein: CASSLAGVFYNEQFF; CDR3 DNA: TGCGCCAGCAGCTTGGCGGGGGTCTTCTACAATGAGCAGTTCTTC
V gene: TRBV15; J gene: TRBJ2-2; clone size: NA; D gene: NA; CDR3 protein: CATSRDFLSGELFF; CDR3 DNA: TGTGCCACCAGCAGAGATTTTCTATCCGGGGAGCTGTTTTTT
V gene: TRBV19; J gene: TRBJ1-1; clone size: NA; D gene: NA; CDR3 protein: CASRPGGSNTEAFF; CDR3 DNA: TGTGCCAGTAGGCCCGGGGGGTCCAACACTGAAGCTTTCTTT
V gene: TRBV6-2/TRBV6-3; J gene: TRBJ2-1; clone size: NA; D gene: TRBD2; CDR3 protein: CASSYSPWTSGSRGYNEQFF; CDR3 DNA: TGTGCCAGCAGTTACTCACCATGGACTAGCGGGAGTCGGGGGTACAATGAGCAGTTCTTC
V gene: TRBV12-3/TRBV12-4; J gene: TRBJ1-3; clone size: NA; D gene: NA; CDR3 protein: CASSTFSGNTIYF; CDR3 DNA: TGTGCCAGCAGTACATTCTCTGGAAACACCATATATTTT